A single sample gave rise to the 12 T cell receptor beta chains below, sequenced in a study of cytomegalovirus exposure and HLA in healthy donors. PCR used 60 Vbeta primers and 13 Jbeta primers. Sequenced by immunoSEQ multiplex PCR; TCRdb stores in-frame clones only, minus some. The sample yields about 220,000 clones, nearly 80% seen once. The sample comprised PBMCs. The receptors derive from a male donor in good health and CMV-seronegative.

The J gene is TRBJ1-5, the V gene TRBV27, with D perhaps TRBD1 (5 bases). Deletions cut 6 bases from V and 6 bases from J, with 21 bases between. The length of the CDR3 is 16 residues. From germline, CDR1 is MNHEY and CDR2 SMNVEV (reference sequence). The CDR3 DNA reads TGTGCCAGCAGGCTAATAGGGTTGGGGCGGGGTCAGCCCCAGCATTTT. This sequence encodes CASRLIGLGRGQPQHF.

The chain combines TRBV19 with TRBJ1-1, with a weak D call TRBD1 (5 bases). V dropped 3 bases and J dropped 0 bases, with 5 bases sitting between them. This CDR3 is 13 amino acids long. CDR1 and CDR2 from the germline V gene are LNHDA and SQIVND (reference sequence). CDR3 bases: TGTGCCAGTAGTATGACAGTGAACACTGAAGCTTTCTTT. Protein: CASSMTVNTEAFF.

The chain joins TRBV5-1 to TRBJ2-2, with D possibly matching TRBD1 (7 bases). The CDR3 covers 17 residues. In germline, CDR1 is SGHRS, CDR2 YFSETQ. The V end lost 0 bases, the J end lost 0 bases, and 12 bases lay between the germline ends. CDR3 amino acids: CASSLESGGTNTGELFF. CDR3 sequence (DNA): TGCGCCAGCAGCTTGGAGTCAGGGGGGACGAACACCGGGGAGCTGTTTTTT.

The J gene is TRBJ2-5, the V gene TRBV13; 8 bases map to TRBD1. V lost 8 bases to trimming and J lost 1 base; unmatched junction nucleotides: 3. CDR3 length: 13 residues. Germline V lookup: CDR1 PRHDT, CDR2 FYEKMQ (reference sequence). The DNA of the CDR3 is TGTGCCAGCCAGGACAGGGCCCAAGAGACCCAGTACTTC. It translates to CASQDRAQETQYF.

The V gene is TRBV9, the J gene TRBJ1-4; D remains unclear. Germline V lookup: CDR1 SGDLS, CDR2 YYNGEE. Trimming pared 4 bases from V and 0 bases from J, leaving 10 bases between. This CDR3 is 15 amino acids long. The DNA of the CDR3 is TGTGCCAGCAGCAACACATTTGCAACTAATGAAAAACTGTTTTTT. Its translation is CASSNTFATNEKLFF.

The rearrangement joins TRBV4-2 to TRBJ2-1; D remains ambiguous. CDR1 is LGHNA, CDR2 YNFKEQ, per germline. The CDR3 spans 19 residues. V dropped 0 bases and J dropped 5 bases, with 23 bases sitting between them. The CDR3 DNA sequence: TGTGCCAGCAGCCAAGATCGGCGGCACGGCGAACGGCCCCACAATGAGCAGTTCTTC. Protein: CASSQDRRHGERPHNEQFF.

The V and J genes are TRBV5-6 and TRBJ2-7, with 7 positions matching TRBD2. This CDR3 spans 13 amino acids. Looked up from germline, CDR1 is SGHDT and CDR2 is YYEEEE. The ends lost 7 bases at V and 6 bases at J; junction bases unmatched: 10. The CDR3 DNA reads as TGTGCCAGCGGGTTGGCGGGGGTCGGCGAGCAGTACTTC. Protein: CASGLAGVGEQYF.

The V gene is TRBV27, the J gene TRBJ1-3; no reliable D call. Germline lookup yields CDR1 MNHEY and CDR2 SMNVEV (reference sequence). V dropped 4 bases and J dropped 0 bases, with 7 bases sitting between them. The CDR3 contains 14 residues. CDR3 residues: CASSSRSSGNTIYF. In nucleotides, the CDR3 is TGTGCCAGCAGTTCACGGAGCTCTGGAAACACCATATATTTT.

The chain is built from TRBV9 and TRBJ1-1; D is ambiguous. The V end was cut by 0 bases, the J end by 7 bases, with 16 bases between. This CDR3 is 15 amino acids long. Germline assignment: CDR1 SGDLS and CDR2 YYNGEE. The CDR3 DNA reads as TGTGCCAGCAGCGTAGACCGGGGAGGAGGAAGTGAAGCTTTCTTT. It translates to CASSVDRGGGSEAFF. The full variable domain, rest sourced from reference TRBV9 and TRBJ1-1, is DSGVTQTPKHLITATGQRVTLRCSPRSGDLSVYWYQQSLDQGLQFLIQYYNGEERAKGNILERFSAQQFPDLHSELNLSSLELGDSALYFCASSVDRGGGSEAFFGQGTRLTVV.

In this sample, this clone turned up a few times. The chain carries TRBV5-1 and TRBJ2-2; 7 bases fit TRBD1. CDR3 length: 15 residues. CDR1 is SGHRS, CDR2 YFSETQ, per germline. J was trimmed by 2 bases and V by 4 bases; bases with no gene match: 5. The CDR3 DNA reads TGCGCCAGCAGCCTCCGGGACAGAAACACCGGGGAGCTGTTTTTT. It specifies CASSLRDRNTGELFF.

This chain joins TRBV6-5 and TRBJ2-1; 10 bases map to TRBD1. This CDR3 has 13 amino acids. Germline CDR1 is MNHEY and CDR2 is SVGAGI. V was clipped by 8 bases and J by 11 bases; unmatched bases: 9. CDR3: CASLGQGRPQQFF. The CDR3 DNA follows: TGTGCCAGCCTGGGACAGGGGAGGCCACAGCAGTTCTTC.

J is TRBJ1-1 and V is TRBV7-9; perhaps TRBD1 as D (5 bases). The V and J ends lost 5 bases and 5 bases respectively, with 12 bases between them. Germline CDR1 and CDR2: SEHNR and FQNEAQ (reference sequence). This CDR3 comprises 13 residues. CDR3 protein: CASSPYGGTEAFF. CDR3 in DNA: TGTGCCAGCAGCCCCTATGGGGGGACTGAAGCTTTCTTT.